Reported below is one T cell receptor (beta chain). Its antigen is undetermined. Sequence at one end of the junction differs from germline and may be a read error. The data were taken from a study of T cell repertoires in cytomegalovirus infection. Background on the study: TCR beta signatures that were public indicated CMV infection and matching HLA type.

Whole-study findings and limits: Predominance within the ex vivo response was attributable to HLA-C-restricted CMV-specific TCR beta clonotypes. Public TCR beta family frequency separated CMV-and-HLA carriers, including in an independent cohort.

The germline CDR1 and CDR2 sequences are SEHNR and FQNEAQ (reference sequence). This CDR3 region has 16 residues. In TCRdb, the reads were re-called with MiXCR into one record per CDR3 protein. The data contain approximately 630,000 distinct CDR3 sequences, 24% of them singletons. The clonotype was recovered from a human donor in good health (CMV status not recorded). Some clones in this sample may be carry-over from other donors' samples. Sequenced: CD8+ T cells from PBMCs. This sequence joins TRBV7-9 and TRBJ2-6; perhaps TRBD2 as D (5 bases). The CDR3 reads CASSLKFRTGTNVLTF. The CDR3 bases are TGTGCCAGCAGCCTGAAGTTCCGGACTGGGACCAACGTCCTGACTTTC.